These T cell receptor beta chains were read from a single sample in a study of control samples from healthy donors and cancer patients. Some clones are missing from TCRdb's copy, which holds only in-frame ones; the method was immunoSEQ multiplex PCR. The sample has over 70,000 clones; about 89% are singletons. Sequenced input: PBMCs. The receptors shown here come from a woman between 50 and 59 years old with colorectal cancer. Each CDR3 is given with its conserved first and last residue. The D gene is left open where the match is weak. Only part of the rows carry a size: once, few, many, or a class if the clone is expanded.

.,TRBV6-6,.,TRBJ2-1,TGTGCCAGCAGTTACTCGATGGGGAGTGAGCAGTTCTTC,CASSYSMGSEQFF
.,TRBV4-1,.,TRBJ2-5,TGCGCCAGCAGCCAAGATTGGGAGACCCAGTACTTC,CASSQDWETQYF
TRBD1,TRBV10-1,.,TRBJ1-2,TGCGCCAGCAGTGAGTCGGCCGAGGACAGGGTTACTGGCTACACCTTC,CASSESAEDRVTGYTF
.,TRBV7-2,.,TRBJ2-2,TGTGCCAGCACCTGGGGGCACAACACCGGGGAGCTGTTTTTT,CASTWGHNTGELFF
TRBD1,TRBV7-9,.,TRBJ1-2,TGTGCCAGCAGCTTTTTCTTCCGGGACAGGATAGATCCTAACTATGGCTACACCTTC,CASSFFFRDRIDPNYGYTF
.,TRBV7-7,once,TRBJ2-5,TGTGCCAGCAGCCGAGGGATGCAGGGGATCCAAGAGACCCAGTACTTC,CASSRGMQGIQETQYF
TRBD1,TRBV10-2,.,TRBJ1-5,TGCGCCAGCAGCCGGGACAGGGTTCAGCCCCAGCATTTT,CASSRDRVQPQHF
TRBD2,TRBV7-2,.,TRBJ2-1,TGTGCCAGCAGCAAAGCCGGGACTAGCTCCTACAATGAGCAGTTCTTC,CASSKAGTSSYNEQFF
.,TRBV6-5,.,TRBJ1-1,TGTGCCAGCAGTCGGGAGGAAAGGACTGAAGCTTTCTTT,CASSREERTEAFF
.,TRBV19,.,TRBJ1-6,TGTGCCAGTAGTATAGCCCCACCGGAACTTAATTCACCCCTCCACTTT,CASSIAPPELNSPLHF
.,TRBV6-5,once,TRBJ1-3,TGTGCCAGCCGCCGACAAGGCGGCTCTGGAAACACCATATATTTT,CASRRQGGSGNTIYF
.,TRBV3-1/TRBV3-2,.,TRBJ1-2,TGTGCCAGCAGCCAAGCTCCGGACTACTATGGCTACACCTTC,CASSQAPDYYGYTF
.,TRBV18,.,TRBJ1-1,TGTGCCAGCTCACTCTACGAACCTGAAGCTTTCTTT,CASSLYEPEAFF
.,TRBV7-3,.,TRBJ1-1,TGTGCCAGCAGCTCGACAATGTACACTGAAGCTTTCTTT,CASSSTMYTEAFF
TRBD1,TRBV3-1/TRBV3-2,.,TRBJ1-1,TGTGCCAGCAGCCCTCGGACAGGGTGGGATAGCACTGAAGCTTTCTTT,CASSPRTGWDSTEAFF
TRBD2,TRBV25-1,.,TRBJ2-1,TGTGCCAGCACTCAAAGCCTAGCGGGGAACAATGAGCAGTTCTTC,CASTQSLAGNNEQFF
.,TRBV18,.,TRBJ1-5,TGTGCCAGCTCACCCTATCCGGGCTTCAACGATCAGCCCCAGCATTTT,CASSPYPGFNDQPQHF
.,TRBV5-5,.,TRBJ1-2,TGTGCCAGCAGCTCCCGTAATGAGGGAAAATTTAACTATGGCTACACCTTC,CASSSRNEGKFNYGYTF
.,TRBV14,.,TRBJ1-6,TGTGCCAGCAGCCCTGGGTGGGGGAGCTCCTATAATTCACCCCTCCACTTT,CASSPGWGSSYNSPLHF
TRBD1,TRBV4-3,.,TRBJ1-2,TGCGCCAGCAGCCAAGATTGGGTCCGGGGGACAGCTAACTATGGCTACACCTTC,CASSQDWVRGTANYGYTF
.,TRBV10-1,.,TRBJ1-6,TGCGCCAGCAGTGATCAGGTAACGGATTCACCCCTCCACTTT,CASSDQVTDSPLHF
.,TRBV28,.,TRBJ2-6,TGTGCCAGCAGTTTAATTCCGCAGGGAACCTCTGGGGCCAACGTCCTGACTTTC,CASSLIPQGTSGANVLTF
TRBD1,TRBV7-2,.,TRBJ1-4,TGTGCCAGCAGCCCACAGGGGCTGACTAATGAAAAACTGTTTTTT,CASSPQGLTNEKLFF
.,TRBV12-3/TRBV12-4,.,TRBJ1-1,TGTGCCAGCAGTTTACTCCAGAACACTGAAGCTTTCTTT,CASSLLQNTEAFF
.,TRBV19,.,TRBJ1-2,TGTGCCAGTAGTCCGGGACATGGGAACTATGGCTACACCTTC,CASSPGHGNYGYTF
.,TRBV5-1,.,TRBJ2-3,TGCGCCAGCAGCTTATCCGGTACAGATACGCAGTATTTT,CASSLSGTDTQYF
.,TRBV6-2/TRBV6-3,.,TRBJ2-2,TGTGCCAGCAGTTTTGGCGTAACCGGGGAGCTGTTTTTT,CASSFGVTGELFF
.,TRBV24-1,.,TRBJ1-2,TGTGCCACCAGTGCGGGAGGCCATAACTATGGCTACACCTTC,CATSAGGHNYGYTF
TRBD1,TRBV25-1,.,TRBJ1-2,TGTGCCAGCAGTGCCGGGACAGGGGCTCGTAGTGGCTATGGCTACACCTTC,CASSAGTGARSGYGYTF
TRBD1,TRBV6-4,medium-sized,TRBJ1-2,TGTGCCAGCAGTGACTCCCCCGGGACAGGGGGCAGTGGCTACACCTTC,CASSDSPGTGGSGYTF
.,TRBV7-2,.,TRBJ1-6,TGTGCCAGCAGCTTATGGGGGGGACAAAGCGGCCCTAGACCTTCACCCCTCCACTTT,CASSLWGGQSGPRPSPLHF
TRBD2,TRBV6-6,.,TRBJ2-2,TGTGCCAGCCGTCGCGCTAGCGGGGGTCCCCAGAGCACCGGGGAGCTGTTTTTT,CASRRASGGPQSTGELFF
.,TRBV30,.,TRBJ1-6,TGTGCCTGGAGCAGGGATATAGGAAATTCACCCCTCCACTTT,CAWSRDIGNSPLHF
.,TRBV6-5,.,TRBJ1-6,TGTGCCAGCAGAACTGAGAGCTCCTATAATTCACCCCTCCACTTT,CASRTESSYNSPLHF
.,TRBV30,.,TRBJ1-6,TGTGCCTGGAGCGATGAGGGACGTCGCTTGGTTCACGATGGGAATTCACCCCTCCACTTT,CAWSDEGRRLVHDGNSPLHF
TRBD1,TRBV7-2,.,TRBJ1-2,TGTGCCAGCAGCTTAAATACAGGGGCATTTGGCTACACCTTC,CASSLNTGAFGYTF
TRBD2,TRBV9,.,TRBJ2-5,TGTGCCAGCAGCCGCGCAGGATTAGCGGGGGGGCCAGGTACCCAGTACTTC,CASSRAGLAGGPGTQYF
.,TRBV4-3,.,TRBJ1-5,TGCGCCAGCAGCCAAGATACGGGACGGGCCCAGCCCCAGCATTTT,CASSQDTGRAQPQHF
.,TRBV5-1,.,TRBJ2-3,TGCGCCAGCAGGGACCCGGCAGATACGCAGTATTTT,CASRDPADTQYF
TRBD1,TRBV9,.,TRBJ2-3,TGTGCCAGCAGCGAGAGCGGGCAGGGGGCCGCAGATACGCAGTATTTT,CASSESGQGAADTQYF
.,TRBV15,.,TRBJ2-3,TGTGCCACCAGCAGGGGGGCGGCGGGCACAGATACGCAGTATTTT,CATSRGAAGTDTQYF
TRBD1,TRBV25-1,.,TRBJ1-3,TGTGCCAGTAGGGACAGCTCTGGAAACGCCATATATTTT,CASRDSSGNAIYF
.,TRBV7-8,.,TRBJ1-2,TGTGCCAGCAGCTTAGCAGGGCACTATGGCTACACCTTC,CASSLAGHYGYTF
.,TRBV6-1,.,TRBJ1-5,TGTGCCAGCAGTGGGACCTATACCGGGAGAATTAATCAGCCCCAGCATTTT,CASSGTYTGRINQPQHF
.,TRBV15,.,TRBJ1-1,TGTGCCACCAGCAGCAGGACATCCCCGAAAGCTTTCTTT,CATSSRTSPKAFF
TRBD2,TRBV4-3,.,TRBJ2-1,TGCGCCAGCAGCCAAGATCTCGGGGGGGTAGGGGAGCAGTTCTTC,CASSQDLGGVGEQFF
TRBD1,TRBV5-6,.,TRBJ2-5,TGTGCCAGCAGCATGGGACAGGAAGAGACCCAGTACTTC,CASSMGQEETQYF
TRBD2,TRBV5-1,.,TRBJ2-3,TGCGCCAGCAGCTTGGGTCTAGCGGGCACAGATACGCAGTATTTT,CASSLGLAGTDTQYF
TRBD1,TRBV6-4,.,TRBJ1-2,TGTGCCAGCACTTCCACGTGGACAGGGTTGTACGCTAACTATGGCTACACCTTC,CASTSTWTGLYANYGYTF
TRBD1,TRBV7-8,.,TRBJ1-2,TGTGCCAGCAGCTTAGGGGACAGGGCGGGGGGCTACACCTTC,CASSLGDRAGGYTF
.,TRBV7-8,.,TRBJ1-6,TGTGCCAGCAGCCGAGCGGGGGAGGGCTTACGACAGGTCGAAATGAATTCACCCCTCCACTTT,CASSRAGEGLRQVEMNSPLHF
.,TRBV12-5,.,TRBJ2-2,TGTGCTAGTGGTTTGGCCTTTTGGGAGCTGTTTTTT,CASGLAFWELFF
TRBD2,TRBV9,.,TRBJ2-3,TGTGCCAGCAGCGTAGGGACTAGCGGCGATCCTAGCACAGATACGCAGTATTTT,CASSVGTSGDPSTDTQYF
.,TRBV18,.,TRBJ2-1,TGTGCCAGCTCACCCGGGTCTCAACACAATGAGCAGTTCTTC,CASSPGSQHNEQFF
TRBD2,TRBV7-2,.,TRBJ2-3,TGTGCCAGCAGCTTAGTAGCGGGGGTGTCAGATACGCAGTATTTT,CASSLVAGVSDTQYF
TRBD1,TRBV7-2,once,TRBJ1-4,TGTGCCAGCAGCTTAGGACAGGGTGGAGAAAAACTGTTTTTT,CASSLGQGGEKLFF
.,TRBV30,.,TRBJ2-3,TGTGCCTGGAGTGTAAGTGGGGGCACAGATACGCAGTATTTT,CAWSVSGGTDTQYF
.,TRBV7-2,.,TRBJ1-2,TGTGCCAGCAGCTTAGAGGTGACACCGAACTATGGCTACACCTTC,CASSLEVTPNYGYTF
.,TRBV19,.,TRBJ2-3,TGTGCCAGTAGTATAGATCTCGGAGGGGGCACAGATACGCAGTATTTT,CASSIDLGGGTDTQYF
.,TRBV4-1,once,TRBJ2-1,TGCGCCAGCAGCCAAGGTATCGGCGGTTACAATGAGCAGTTCTTC,CASSQGIGGYNEQFF